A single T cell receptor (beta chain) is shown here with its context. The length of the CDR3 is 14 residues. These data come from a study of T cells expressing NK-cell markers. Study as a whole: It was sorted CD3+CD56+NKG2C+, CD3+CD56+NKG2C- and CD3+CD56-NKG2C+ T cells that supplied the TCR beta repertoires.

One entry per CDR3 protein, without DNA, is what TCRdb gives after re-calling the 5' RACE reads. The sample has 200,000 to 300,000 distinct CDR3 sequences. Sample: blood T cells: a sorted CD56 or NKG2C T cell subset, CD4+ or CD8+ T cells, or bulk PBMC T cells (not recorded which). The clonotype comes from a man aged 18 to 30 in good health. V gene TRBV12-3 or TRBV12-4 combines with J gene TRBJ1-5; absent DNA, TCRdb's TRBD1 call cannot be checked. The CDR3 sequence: CASTVGHSNQPQHF.